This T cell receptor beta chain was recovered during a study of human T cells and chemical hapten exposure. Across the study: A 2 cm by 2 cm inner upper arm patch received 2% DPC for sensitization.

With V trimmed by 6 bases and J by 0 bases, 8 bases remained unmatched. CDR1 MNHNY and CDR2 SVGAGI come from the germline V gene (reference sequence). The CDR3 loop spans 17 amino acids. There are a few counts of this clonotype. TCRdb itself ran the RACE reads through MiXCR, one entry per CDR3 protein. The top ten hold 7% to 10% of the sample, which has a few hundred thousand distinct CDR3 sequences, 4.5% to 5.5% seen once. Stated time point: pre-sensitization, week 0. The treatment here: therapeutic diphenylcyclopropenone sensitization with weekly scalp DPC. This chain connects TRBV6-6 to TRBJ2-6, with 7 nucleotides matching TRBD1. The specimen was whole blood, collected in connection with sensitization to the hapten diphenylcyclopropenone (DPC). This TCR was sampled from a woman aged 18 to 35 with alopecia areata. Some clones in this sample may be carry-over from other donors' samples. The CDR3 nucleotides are TGTGCCAGCAGCCACGGACAGGCGCCCTCTGGGGCCAACGTCCTGACTTTC. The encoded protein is CASSHGQAPSGANVLTF.